A selection of T cell receptor beta chains follows, all from one sample in a study of naive and memory T cell subsets. TCRdb ran MiXCR on the UMI-ligation and nested PCR reads and lists one entry per CDR3 protein. This table holds around 110,000 distinct CDR3 sequences, 35% to 40% found once. Sequencing used central memory CD4+ T cells from blood. All receptors derive from a human donor in good health. Both conserved end residues are part of each CDR3. The order of the fields is clone size, J gene, D gene, V gene, CDR3 DNA, CDR3 protein. A D gene is named only where the DNA matches it firmly. Only part of the rows carry a size: once, few, many, or a class if the clone is expanded.

NA,TRBJ2-3,NA,TRBV27,TGTGCCAGCAGCCAAACGTGGTGGGCAGATACGCAGTATTTT,CASSQTWWADTQYF
NA,TRBJ2-7,NA,TRBV6-5,TGTGCCAGCAGTTACATCACTCCCCCCTACGAGCAGTACTTC,CASSYITPPYEQYF
NA,TRBJ2-7,NA,TRBV12-3/TRBV12-4,TGTGCCAGCAGATCCCAGAACTCCTACGAGCAGTACTTC,CASRSQNSYEQYF
NA,TRBJ2-5,NA,TRBV28,TGTGCCAGCAGTTTACTGGAGACCCAGTACTTC,CASSLLETQYF
NA,TRBJ2-2,TRBD1,TRBV3-1,TGTGCCAGCAGCCGACACAGGGGGTGGAACACCGGGGAGCTGTTTTTT,CASSRHRGWNTGELFF
NA,TRBJ2-1,NA,TRBV6-2/TRBV6-3,TGTGCCAGCAGACGCAACCGGGAGAGCTCCTACAATGAGCAGTTCTTC,CASRRNRESSYNEQFF
NA,TRBJ2-3,TRBD1,TRBV14,TGTGCCAGCAGCCCCGGACCGGGACAGGGGATAAATACGCAGTATTTT,CASSPGPGQGINTQYF
NA,TRBJ1-5,TRBD1,TRBV12-3/TRBV12-4,TGTGCCAGCAGTGCAGGGGGCGCGGGCAATCAGCCCCAGCATTTT,CASSAGGAGNQPQHF
NA,TRBJ1-5,TRBD1,TRBV27,TGTGCCAGCATGGGGACAGGGTATGAACAGCCCCAGCATTTT,CASMGTGYEQPQHF
few,TRBJ2-7,TRBD1,TRBV27,TGTGCCAGCAGTCTAGGGACAGGGGTTATCCACGAGCAGTACTTC,CASSLGTGVIHEQYF
few,TRBJ2-1,NA,TRBV3-1,TGTGCCAGCAGCCCCCCCCGGGGGTTCGCGACATTGGAGCAGTTCTTC,CASSPPRGFATLEQFF
few,TRBJ2-7,TRBD1,TRBV5-1,TGCGCCAGCAGCTCCCGGGACAGGGGCTACGAGCAGTACTTC,CASSSRDRGYEQYF
NA,TRBJ2-1,TRBD2,TRBV12-3/TRBV12-4,TGTGCCAGCAGAATAGCGGGAGTCAGGTACAATGAGCAGTTCTTC,CASRIAGVRYNEQFF
NA,TRBJ1-2,NA,TRBV29-1,TGCAGCGTTGAGAGGGCGGCTTTGGGAGGCTACACCTTC,CSVERAALGGYTF
NA,TRBJ2-7,NA,TRBV6-6,TGTGCCAGTCAGGGGCCTTCCTCCTACGAGCAGTACTTC,CASQGPSSYEQYF
few,TRBJ2-1,TRBD2,TRBV4-1,TGCGCCAGCAGCCAAGATCACTGGCTAGCGGGAGTAGACAATGAGCAGTTCTTC,CASSQDHWLAGVDNEQFF
few,TRBJ2-5,TRBD2,TRBV20-1,TGCAGTGCGATCCCCCTAGCGGGAGGTCAAGAGACCCAGTACTTC,CSAIPLAGGQETQYF
NA,TRBJ2-1,TRBD2,TRBV28,TGTGCCAGCAGTTTAGCGGGAGGGCGTAAGTTCTTC,CASSLAGGRKFF
NA,TRBJ2-7,TRBD2,TRBV4-2,TGTGCCAGCAGCCATCAGCGGGAGTTCTACGAGCAGTACTTC,CASSHQREFYEQYF
NA,TRBJ2-6,TRBD1,TRBV12-3/TRBV12-4,TGTGCCAGCAGTCCGGGACAGACTTCAGGGGCCAACGTCCTGACTTTC,CASSPGQTSGANVLTF
NA,TRBJ2-6,TRBD2,TRBV9,TGTGCCAGCAGCGTAAGGGGAGGGTATGGGGCCAACGTCCTGACTTTC,CASSVRGGYGANVLTF
few,TRBJ2-3,TRBD2,TRBV6-2/TRBV6-3,TGTGCCAGCAGCTCCTACCTAGCGGGAGGTATAGATACGCAGTATTTT,CASSSYLAGGIDTQYF
few,TRBJ1-1,NA,TRBV20-1,TGCAGTGCTAAACAGGGTATGGCTAACACTGAAGCTTTCTTT,CSAKQGMANTEAFF
few,TRBJ2-2,TRBD2,TRBV28,TGTGCCAGCAGCACCCCCGAGGGGGGACTAGCAGGAACCGGGGAGCTGTTTTTT,CASSTPEGGLAGTGELFF
NA,TRBJ2-1,TRBD2,TRBV18,TGTGCCAGCTCACCAATATCTAGCGGAGCCTACAATGAGCAGTTCTTC,CASSPISSGAYNEQFF
few,TRBJ2-1,NA,TRBV28,TGTGCCAGCAGTTTCGGTGGGGGCATAAGTGGTGAGCAGTTCTTC,CASSFGGGISGEQFF
NA,TRBJ2-2,TRBD2,TRBV5-4,TGTGCCAGCAGCCCTAGCGGGAATACCGGGGAGCTGTTTTTT,CASSPSGNTGELFF
NA,TRBJ1-1,NA,TRBV15,TGTGCCACCAGCAGATCTGATGGGTCCGGGGAGGGGTCTGAAGCTTTCTTT,CATSRSDGSGEGSEAFF
NA,TRBJ1-1,NA,TRBV5-1,TGCGCCAGCAGCTTGAAAAAGGTGGCGGCGGACACTGAAGCTTTCTTT,CASSLKKVAADTEAFF
many,TRBJ2-1,TRBD2,TRBV4-1,TGCGCCAGCAGCCCGGGACTAGCGGGAGTTAAGGACAATGAGCAGTTCTTC,CASSPGLAGVKDNEQFF
NA,TRBJ2-1,TRBD2,TRBV5-1,TGCGCCAGCAGCCTACCCCTCGCGGGGGTGGATGAGCAGTTCTTC,CASSLPLAGVDEQFF
NA,TRBJ1-4,NA,TRBV20-1,TGCAGTGCTAGATTGGGGGGGCGCGAGCTGTTTTTT,CSARLGGRELFF
NA,TRBJ1-1,TRBD1,TRBV19,TGTGCCAGTATCGCGCGGGGGGACAGGAACACTGAAGCTTTCTTT,CASIARGDRNTEAFF
few,TRBJ2-7,TRBD1,TRBV28,TGTGCCAGCAGTGCTCCGGGACAGAACTACGAGCAGTACTTC,CASSAPGQNYEQYF
NA,TRBJ2-1,TRBD2,TRBV12-3/TRBV12-4,TGTGCCAGCAGTTTAGCGACTAGCGGGAGGGCCGGTCGTCTGAAGAATGAGCAGTTCTTC,CASSLATSGRAGRLKNEQFF
few,TRBJ1-1,TRBD1,TRBV5-5,TGTGCCAGCAGCTTGGTAGCCAGGGGGATGACTGAAGCTTTCTTT,CASSLVARGMTEAFF
NA,TRBJ2-3,TRBD2,TRBV28,TGTGCCAGCAGTTCGACTAGCGATAGCACAGATACGCAGTATTTT,CASSSTSDSTDTQYF
many,TRBJ2-2,NA,TRBV20-1,TGCAGTGCTACCGGGTTCGCGAACACCGGGGAGCTGTTTTTT,CSATGFANTGELFF
NA,TRBJ2-3,NA,TRBV6-6,TGTGCCAGTATGAACACAGATACGCAGTATTTT,CASMNTDTQYF
few,TRBJ2-1,NA,TRBV7-3,TGTGCCAGCAGCTTAACGTTGCCTCCAGGTGAGCAGTTCTTC,CASSLTLPPGEQFF
few,TRBJ1-5,NA,TRBV28,TGTGCCAGCAGTTCCGGATGGGGTGGCCTGAGCAATCAGCCCCAGCATTTT,CASSSGWGGLSNQPQHF
NA,TRBJ1-5,TRBD1,TRBV7-8,TGTGCCAGCAGCTTAAAAGGGACAGCCTTTCAGCCCCAGCATTTT,CASSLKGTAFQPQHF
NA,TRBJ2-5,NA,TRBV7-2,TGTGCCAGCAGCTTAGACCGTAGGGAGACCCAGTACTTC,CASSLDRRETQYF
few,TRBJ2-1,NA,TRBV30,TGTGCCTGGAGTTCCCAGGGCAATGAGCAGTTCTTC,CAWSSQGNEQFF
NA,TRBJ2-1,NA,TRBV7-9,TGTGCCAGCAGCTTACCGCATGGTTACGGTTACAATGAGCAGTTCTTC,CASSLPHGYGYNEQFF
NA,TRBJ2-1,NA,TRBV6-1,TGTGCCAGCAGTGACTGGGGGGCTTCCTACAATGAGCAGTTCTTC,CASSDWGASYNEQFF
few,TRBJ2-7,NA,TRBV20-1,TGCAGTGCGCCGAACAGGGCTAGGGATACCTACGAGCAGTACTTC,CSAPNRARDTYEQYF
few,TRBJ2-6,NA,TRBV29-1,TGCAGCGTTGACGAGGGAACTGGGGCCAACGTCCTGACTTTC,CSVDEGTGANVLTF